These 6 T cell receptor beta chains were all obtained from the same sample, sequenced in a study of cytomegalovirus exposure and HLA in healthy donors. The PCR made use of 60 Vbeta and 13 Jbeta primers. This table comes from immunoSEQ multiplex PCR, and its TCRdb copy is limited to in-frame clones, with some not included. This table holds 130,000 or so clones, about 75% found once. The sample comprised PBMCs. These receptor sequences come from a man aged 40-50 years in good health and CMV-seronegative.

The chain joins TRBV4-2 to TRBJ2-5, with 8 bases lining up with TRBD2. The V and J ends lost 3 bases and 2 bases, in that order; junction bases with no gene match: 5. This CDR3 has 15 amino acids. Germline V CDR1 and CDR2: LGHNA, YNFKEQ. The chain's CDR3 is CASSQAGGWQETQYF. In DNA, the CDR3 is TGTGCCAGCAGCCAGGCGGGGGGTTGGCAAGAGACCCAGTACTTC.

The chain uses TRBV19 and TRBJ1-5; TRBD1 is a possible D gene (6 bases). This CDR3 region has 14 residues. Germline V lookup: CDR1 LNHDA, CDR2 SQIVND (reference sequence). V lost 4 bases to trimming and J lost 7 bases, with 14 bases between them. CDR3 DNA sequence: TGTGCCAGTAGTACGCAGGGGATGGGGCAGCCCCAGCATTTT. Its protein product is CASSTQGMGQPQHF.

The chain couples TRBV9 to TRBJ2-7, with a weak D call TRBD1 (5 bases). Germline CDR1 reads SGDLS; CDR2 reads YYNGEE. The CDR3 has 14 residues. Trimming removed 0 bases from V and 0 bases from J, with 7 bases in between. The CDR3 DNA reads TGTGCCAGCAGCGTAGCAGACAGCTCCTACGAGCAGTACTTC. This sequence encodes CASSVADSSYEQYF.

The rearrangement uses TRBV28 and TRBJ2-7; D unclear. This CDR3 spans 12 amino acids. In germline, CDR1 is MDHEN, CDR2 SYDVKM. Trimming removed 5 bases from V and 4 bases from J, with 9 bases in between. The chain's CDR3 is CASSLPRYEQYF. As DNA, the CDR3 is TGTGCCAGCAGTCTCCCCCGGTACGAGCAGTACTTC.

This sequence joins TRBV27 and TRBJ1-1; D not certain. The germline V and J ends were trimmed by 1 base and 2 bases, with 11 bases remaining between them. Germline V gives CDR1 MNHEY, CDR2 SMNVEV (reference sequence). This CDR3 is 15 amino acids long. The CDR3 sequence is CASSLWAGENTEAFF. DNA of the CDR3: TGTGCCAGCAGTTTATGGGCAGGCGAAAACACTGAAGCTTTCTTT.

The chain's CDR3 is CASSPPLPGQGHEKLFF. Here the CDR3 DNA reads TGCGCCAGCAGCCCACCCCTTCCGGGACAGGGGCATGAAAAACTGTTTTTT. The chain carries TRBV4-1 and TRBJ1-4; 10 bases match TRBD1. V lost 4 bases, J lost 6 bases, and 11 bases stayed unmatched. Germline CDR1 and CDR2: MGHRA and YSYEKL. The length of the CDR3 is 17 residues.